This TCR beta chain is from a study of cytotoxic CD8 clonotypes in ibrutinib-treated CLL. With 0 bases clipped from V and 7 bases from J, the junction kept 5 bases outside the gene matches. Germline lookup yields CDR1 SGHRS and CDR2 YFSETQ. The CDR3 has 16 amino acids. Target depth was 1 in 200,000 to 1 in 1 million T cells, about 10x per clonotype. Profiled with immunoSEQ multiplex PCR; TCRdb holds only in-frame clones, not every one. The repertoire includes 120,000 to 150,000 clones, approximately 90% of them detected once, and approximately 11% sits in the top ten. Only one count was recorded for this clone. What it binds is not known. Broader study findings: Relative to age-matched healthy donors, clonality at baseline was higher, and it tracked circulating CD8+ T-cell counts.

The source was PBMCs, collected after 12 months of ibrutinib treatment. The V and J genes are TRBV5-1 and TRBJ2-1; TRBD2 aligns across 12 bases. This TCR came from a human donor with chronic lymphocytic leukemia. CDR3 protein: CASSLGASGRGNEQFF. CDR3 sequence (DNA): TGCGCCAGCAGCTTGGGCGCTAGCGGGAGGGGGAATGAGCAGTTCTTC.